Presented here are 8 T cell receptor beta chains from one specimen sequenced in a study of T cells in Graves' hyperthyroidism and ophthalmopathy. Researchers amplified the TCR beta CDR3 regions from RNA transcripts. The primer set for the first-round RT-PCR of the TCR CDR3 was HTBI. A single record per CDR3 protein comes from TCRdb applying MiXCR to the multiplex PCR reads. The sample includes about 640,000 distinct CDR3 sequences, more than 20% seen only once; the top ten take 34%. Specimen: blood. These receptors all come from a man aged 25 to 40 with Graves' ophthalmopathy.

This clonotype was observed at least ten times. The rearrangement links TRBV7-9 to TRBJ2-1, with TRBD2 matching 9 bases. Germline V CDR1 and CDR2: SEHNR, FQNEAQ (reference sequence). Germline trimming cut 5 bases from V and 10 bases from J; bases unmatched to any gene: 3. CDR3 length: 12 amino acids. DNA for the CDR3: TGTGCCAGCAGCCCCACTAGCGGGGAGCAGTTCTTC. Residues: CASSPTSGEQFF.

A remark on this clonotype: A read error may produce the germline difference seen at one junction end. This chain connects TRBV2 to TRBJ2-7; 7 nucleotides match TRBD1. The CDR3 runs 15 residues. The germline gives CDR1 SNHLY, CDR2 FYNNEI. This CDR3 is CASTRGQITSYGQYF. The CDR3 region has the DNA TGTGCCAGCACCCGGGGACAGATCACCTCCTACGGGCAGTACTTC.

The table lists this clonotype with many counts. CDR3 amino acids: CASSSLRGHGDTQYF. CDR3 coding DNA: TGTGCCAGCAGCTCCCTGAGGGGGCACGGGGATACGCAGTATTTT. The chain joins TRBV11-2 to TRBJ2-3; TRBD1 agrees at 7 bases. Germline V gene data show CDR1 as SGHAT and CDR2 as FQNNGV. The J segment lost 6 bases and the V segment lost 4 bases, leaving 10 bases of the junction unmatched. CDR3 length: 15 amino acids.

The genes are TRBV7-9 and TRBJ2-2, with 13 bases matching TRBD2. J was trimmed by 4 bases and V by 2 bases; bases with no gene match: 13. The CDR3 has 20 amino acids. From germline, CDR1 is SEHNR and CDR2 FQNEAQ (reference sequence). The CDR3 coding sequence is TGTGCCAGCAGCTTACCACAAAGAGGGACTAGCGGGACGGCCACCGGGGAGCTGTTTTTT. This gives the protein CASSLPQRGTSGTATGELFF.

Many counts were recorded for this clonotype. The V call is TRBV2, the J call TRBJ2-3; D perhaps matches TRBD2 (5 bases). CDR1 and CDR2 (germline): SNHLY, FYNNEI. The germline V and J ends were trimmed by 4 bases and 4 bases, with 6 bases remaining between them. The CDR3 is 12 amino acids. CDR3 in amino acids: CASSVDSDTQYF. In DNA form, the CDR3 reads TGTGCCAGCAGTGTGGACTCAGATACGCAGTATTTT.

This clonotype has at least ten counts. This sequence joins TRBV6-5 and TRBJ1-4, with TRBD1 identical over 8 bases. Germline V lookup: CDR1 MNHEY, CDR2 SVGAGI. V gave up 0 bases and J gave up 8 bases; unmatched junction bases: 5. The CDR3 has 15 residues. For the CDR3, the DNA is TGTGCCAGCAGTTACTCGACAGGGGAGGGAGAAAAACTGTTTTTT. Translating it yields CASSYSTGEGEKLFF.

This clonotype was observed many times. V and J are TRBV7-8 and TRBJ2-3; TRBD2 matches 8 bases. V was clipped by 5 bases and J by 5 bases; unmatched bases: 12. Germline V gene data show CDR1 as SGHVS and CDR2 as FQNEAQ. This CDR3 has 16 amino acids. In DNA, the CDR3 is TGTGCCAGCAGCCTCGGGGGGGCCGGTAGAGGAGATACGCAGTATTTT. This gives the protein CASSLGGAGRGDTQYF. Based on the CDR3 plus reference TRBV7-8 and TRBJ2-3, the full variable domain is GAGVSQSPRYKVAKRGQDVALRCDPISGHVSLFWYQQALGQGPEFLTYFQNEAQLDKSGLPSDRFFAERPEGSVSTLKIQRTQQEDSAVYLCASSLGGAGRGDTQYFGPGTRLTVL.

This clonotype was seen a few times. V and J are TRBV19 and TRBJ1-5, with D tentatively TRBD1 (5 bases). Germline loops: CDR1 LNHDA, CDR2 SQIVND (reference sequence). The CDR3 spans 17 residues. V was trimmed by 7 bases and J by 0 bases, leaving 19 bases between them. CDR3 nucleotides: TGTGCCAGTACCACCTCGGGGGTCGGTAGTAGCAATCAGCCCCAGCATTTT. Translation: CASTTSGVGSSNQPQHF. Based on the CDR3 plus reference TRBV19 and TRBJ1-5, the full variable domain is DGGITQSPKYLFRKEGQNVTLSCEQNLNHDAMYWYRQDPGQGLRLIYYSQIVNDFQKGDIAEGYSVSREKKESFPLTVTSAQKNPTAFYLCASTTSGVGSSNQPQHFGDGTRLSIL.